The sequence of this TCR beta chain was determined in a study of T-cell reconstitution after alpha-beta-depleted transplantation in children. V lost 5 bases, J lost 3 bases, and 17 bases lay in between. Germline-derived CDR1 and CDR2 are LGHNT and FRNRAP. This CDR3 comprises 15 residues. Unique molecular identifiers featured in how the TCRbeta library was prepared. In TCRdb, the PCR reads were re-called with MiXCR into one record per CDR3 protein. The table lists 600,000 to 800,000 distinct CDR3 sequences, around 13% of them singletons. Overall study findings and caveats: Several hundred expanded graft clones reportedly supplied alpha-beta T cells about two months after transplant. Some patients' high day-60 TCRbeta diversity was traced to surviving recipient T cells and thymic progenitors. One year post-transplant, T-cell counts and diversity were largely derived from T cells produced anew.

The table lists this clonotype with many counts. Antigen: not known. V gene TRBV12-5 combines with J gene TRBJ2-7; tentatively, D is TRBD1 (6 bases). The source material was PBMCs, sampled before TCRalphabeta/CD19-depleted stem cell transplant. The receptor was derived from a girl aged 2 to 10 with congenital amegakaryocytic thrombocytopenia, due to receive a stem cell transplant. This CDR3 reads CASGPGTLAHYEQYF. CDR3 DNA sequence: TGTGCTAGTGGTCCCGGGACATTGGCACACTACGAGCAGTACTTC.